This TCR beta chain is from a study of brain T cells in children with intractable seizures. Germline trimming cut 3 bases from V and 5 bases from J; bases unmatched to any gene: 5. Looked up from germline, CDR1 is SEHNR and CDR2 is FQNEAQ (reference sequence). The CDR3 has 14 amino acids. This table comes from immunoSEQ multiplex PCR, and its TCRdb copy is limited to in-frame clones, with some not included. The sample comprises 80,000 or so clones, about 93% of which are singletons, and over 1.5% rests with the top ten. Sequencing was limited to surgery cases with top T cell transcript signatures in brain tissue.

The sequences come from peripheral blood, collected at surgery. This clonotype was sampled from a boy under three years old with tuberous sclerosis and intractable seizures. The gene calls are TRBV7-9 and TRBJ2-5; 8 positions match TRBD2. The CDR3, as DNA: TGTGCCAGCAGCTTGTCTAGCGGGTGGGAGACCCAGTACTTC. It translates to CASSLSSGWETQYF.